These 22 T cell receptor beta chains came from one sample sequenced in a study of shared clonotypes between healthy human individuals. Some clones are missing from TCRdb's copy, which holds only in-frame ones; the method was immunoSEQ multiplex PCR. The data contain 1.6 million or so clones, 96% of them seen just once; the ten biggest clones take up approximately 1.1%. Sequenced sample: naive CD4+ T cells sorted from blood. Regarding subset: CD45RA+ positively selected. These TCRs come from a man aged 30-40 years in good health.

The gene calls are TRBV5-1 and TRBJ2-1, with 10 nucleotides matching TRBD2. The CDR3 contains 15 residues. Germline V lookup: CDR1 SGHRS, CDR2 YFSETQ. Trimming removed 2 bases from V and 5 bases from J; junction bases left unmatched: 4. CDR3 in amino acids: CASSLGLADNNEQFF. The CDR3 DNA reads TGCGCCAGCAGCTTAGGACTAGCGGACAACAATGAGCAGTTCTTC.

The rearrangement uses TRBV5-5 and TRBJ2-2, with 11 bases lining up with TRBD1. CDR1 and CDR2 from the germline V gene are SGHKS and YYEKEE (reference sequence). V shed 6 bases and J 7 bases; nucleotides not matched to a gene: 11. This CDR3 is 16 amino acids long. The CDR3 DNA reads as TGTGCCAGCATATTGAGGACAGGGGGCTCGATCGGGGAGCTGTTTTTT. This encodes CASILRTGGSIGELFF.

V and J are TRBV18 and TRBJ1-5; no firm D call. Germline CDR1 KGHSH, CDR2 LQKENI. V was trimmed by 3 bases and J by 0 bases, leaving 12 bases between them. The CDR3 runs 16 residues. CDR3 sequence reads: CASSPDGWYSNQPQHF. The CDR3 DNA is TGTGCCAGCTCACCGGACGGGTGGTATAGCAATCAGCCCCAGCATTTT. Combining the CDR3 with reference TRBV18 and TRBJ1-5 gives the whole variable domain NAGVMQNPRHLVRRRGQEARLRCSPMKGHSHVYWYRQLPEEGLKFMVYLQKENIIDESGMPKERFSAEFPKEGPSILRIQQVVRGDSAAYFCASSPDGWYSNQPQHFGDGTRLSIL.

The V call is TRBV27, the J call TRBJ1-4; D gene ambiguous. There are 14 residues in the CDR3. Trimming stripped 0 bases from V and 8 bases from J, with 10 bases between. Germline V gene data show CDR1 as MNHEY and CDR2 as SMNVEV (reference sequence). The CDR3 loop is CASSLSTRREKLFF. The CDR3 region has the DNA TGTGCCAGCAGTTTATCGACCCGTCGGGAAAAACTGTTTTTT. Drawing the rest from reference TRBV27 and TRBJ1-4, the complete variable domain is EAQVTQNPRYLITVTGKKLTVTCSQNMNHEYMSWYRQDPGLGLRQIYYSMNVEVTDKGDVPEGYKVSRKEKRNFPLILESPSPNQTSLYFCASSLSTRREKLFFGSGTQLSVL.

The chain carries TRBV7-2 and TRBJ2-2, with D possibly TRBD1 on 6 matching bases. CDR1 and CDR2 from the germline V gene are SGHTA and FQGNSA. Trimming cost V 2 bases and J 3 bases, with 13 bases left between them. This CDR3 has 16 amino acids. The CDR3 is CASSLLGGRYTGELFF. The CDR3 DNA sequence: TGTGCCAGCAGCTTACTAGGGGGTCGGTACACCGGGGAGCTGTTTTTT.

This chain links TRBV7-9 with TRBJ2-1; the D gene is possibly TRBD2 (5 bases). There are 15 residues in the CDR3. The V end was cut by 2 bases, the J end by 4 bases, with 12 bases between. Looked up from germline, CDR1 is SEHNR and CDR2 is FQNEAQ (reference sequence). The CDR3 sequence is CASSLRTQLYNEQFF. The DNA for the CDR3 is TGTGCCAGCAGCTTACGGACTCAACTGTACAATGAGCAGTTCTTC.

The chain is built from TRBV9 and TRBJ2-5, with D possibly being TRBD1 or TRBD2 (5 bases each). The CDR3 covers 14 residues. V dropped 3 bases and J dropped 2 bases, with 11 bases sitting between them. Germline values: CDR1 SGDLS, CDR2 YYNGEE. The CDR3 here is CASSAPRGQETQYF. In DNA form, the CDR3 reads TGTGCCAGCAGCGCGCCGAGGGGTCAAGAGACCCAGTACTTC.

The V gene is TRBV10-3, the J gene TRBJ2-2, with 8 bases matching TRBD1. Trimming removed 3 bases from V and 3 bases from J; junction bases left unmatched: 3. Looked up from germline, CDR1 is ENHRY and CDR2 is SYGVKD. CDR3 size: 15 residues. CDR3 sequence reads: CAISEATGDTGELFF. In DNA, the CDR3 is TGTGCCATCAGTGAAGCGACAGGGGACACCGGGGAGCTGTTTTTT.

The chain recombines TRBV7-9 with TRBJ2-3; TRBD2 matches 8 bases. V shed 3 bases, J shed 4 bases, and the junction held 12 bases outside the gene matches. This CDR3 has 17 amino acids. In germline, CDR1 is SEHNR, CDR2 FQNEAQ (reference sequence). CDR3 protein: CASSLGAGGLGPDTQYF. Written as DNA, the CDR3 is TGTGCCAGCAGCTTGGGTGCGGGGGGTTTGGGGCCAGATACGCAGTATTTT.

The V gene is TRBV18, the J gene TRBJ2-7; unclear D gene. This CDR3 has 14 residues. The germline CDR1 and CDR2 sequences are KGHSH and LQKENI. The V end lost 1 base, the J end lost 1 base, and 8 bases lay between the germline ends. CDR3 DNA sequence: TGTGCCAGCTCACCACTACGCGAGTCCTACGAGCAGTACTTC. Its translation: CASSPLRESYEQYF.

The chain joins TRBV28 to TRBJ1-5; D remains ambiguous. This CDR3 has 16 amino acids. Germline V CDR1 and CDR2: MDHEN, SYDVKM. Trimming cost V 3 bases and J 0 bases, with 12 bases left between them. The DNA of the CDR3 is TGTGCCAGCAGTTTGGGTACCGTTTATAGCAATCAGCCCCAGCATTTT. It codes for CASSLGTVYSNQPQHF. Using reference TRBV28 and TRBJ1-5 for the parts outside the CDR3, the full variable domain is DVKVTQSSRYLVKRTGEKVFLECVQDMDHENMFWYRQDPGLGLRLIYFSYDVKMKEKGDIPEGYSVSREKKERFSLILESASTNQTSMYLCASSLGTVYSNQPQHFGDGTRLSIL.

J is TRBJ2-2 and V is TRBV4-1; tentatively, D is TRBD2 (5 bases). The germline V gene encodes CDR1 MGHRA and CDR2 YSYEKL. With 2 bases removed from V and 1 base from J, the gap between germline ends came to 14 bases. This CDR3 contains 17 residues. CDR3 nucleotides: TGCGCCAGCAGCCAACTGTTTAAGGGAGTGAACACCGGGGAGCTGTTTTTT. This sequence encodes CASSQLFKGVNTGELFF.

With regard to this clone: The sample holds other DNA sequences that translate to the same CDR3. The chain joins TRBV7-2 to TRBJ2-7, with TRBD2 matching 13 bases. In germline, CDR1 is SGHTA, CDR2 FQGNSA. The ends lost 1 base at V and 1 base at J; junction bases unmatched: 1. The CDR3 extends over 16 amino acids. The CDR3 reads CASSLGTSGRSYEQYF. CDR3 DNA sequence: TGTGCCAGCAGCTTAGGGACTAGCGGGAGATCCTACGAGCAGTACTTC.

The J gene is TRBJ2-7, the V gene TRBV7-2, with 11 bases fitting TRBD2. V shed 4 bases, J shed 0 bases, and the junction held 14 bases outside the gene matches. The CDR3 has 19 amino acids. In germline, CDR1 is SGHTA, CDR2 FQGNSA. CDR3 in amino acids: CASSSLTRTSGLPSYEQYF. The CDR3 DNA reads TGTGCCAGCAGCTCCCTCACCAGGACTAGCGGGCTACCCTCCTACGAGCAGTACTTC.

V and J are TRBV6-1 and TRBJ2-7; D gene uncertain. This CDR3 has 15 amino acids. Per the germline V gene, CDR1 is MNHNS and CDR2 is SASEGT. V lost 1 base and J 0 bases, leaving 10 bases between the germline ends. The CDR3 is CASSEGLGNSYEQYF. In DNA form, the CDR3 reads TGTGCCAGCAGTGAAGGGCTGGGGAACTCCTACGAGCAGTACTTC.

The chain has TRBV7-9 and TRBJ2-1; D gene ambiguous. Germline V gene data show CDR1 as SEHNR and CDR2 as FQNEAQ (reference sequence). The CDR3 is 15 residues long. Trimming took off 6 bases at V and 0 bases at J, with 12 bases between the two ends. The CDR3 bases are TGTGCCAGCAGACCCAGGAGAATCTCCTACAATGAGCAGTTCTTC. It yields the protein CASRPRRISYNEQFF.

J is TRBJ2-2 and V is TRBV28; D gene uncertain. Per the germline V gene, CDR1 is MDHEN and CDR2 is SYDVKM. Trimming took off 3 bases at V and 2 bases at J, with 10 bases between the two ends. The CDR3 runs to 15 residues. Here the CDR3 reads CASSFIGFNTGELFF. The CDR3 DNA reads as TGTGCCAGCAGTTTCATAGGGTTCAACACCGGGGAGCTGTTTTTT.

The rearrangement links TRBV5-1 to TRBJ1-4; 9 bases are shared with TRBD1. The CDR3 spans 15 residues. Per the germline V gene, CDR1 is SGHRS and CDR2 is YFSETQ. V lost 4 bases to trimming and J lost 6 bases; unmatched junction nucleotides: 7. The CDR3 region has the DNA TGCGCCAGCAGCAACCTGACAGGGGGTTATGAAAAACTGTTTTTT. The encoded protein is CASSNLTGGYEKLFF.

CDR3 residues: CASSIQHRVNTGELFF. The CDR3 DNA is TGTGCCAGTAGTATCCAACACAGGGTAAATACCGGGGAGCTGTTTTTT. The chain has TRBV19 and TRBJ2-2, with D perhaps matching TRBD1 (6 bases). Germline V gene data show CDR1 as LNHDA and CDR2 as SQIVND (reference sequence). The CDR3 runs to 16 residues. V was cut by 3 bases and J by 5 bases, with 16 bases left in between.

The CDR3 loop reads CASSLGRGTGDTQYF. The CDR3 DNA follows: TGTGCCAGCAGCCTTGGGCGGGGCACCGGAGATACGCAGTATTTT. The chain links TRBV11-2 to TRBJ2-3, with D maybe TRBD2 (6 bases). V gave up 5 bases and J gave up 5 bases, with 17 bases separating them. The CDR3 is made up of 15 amino acids. Germline CDR1 SGHAT, CDR2 FQNNGV.

This clone has only one observation. The J gene is TRBJ2-5, the V gene TRBV28, with a possible D match to TRBD1 (6 bases). The germline V gene encodes CDR1 MDHEN and CDR2 SYDVKM. This CDR3 region has 14 residues. Deletions cut 6 bases from V and 1 base from J, with 12 bases between. CDR3 protein: CASRAQGGQETQYF. The CDR3, as DNA: TGTGCCAGCAGAGCCCAAGGGGGCCAAGAGACCCAGTACTTC.

The count of this clone is one. The rearrangement joins TRBV28 to TRBJ2-1, with 7 bases that match TRBD1. Germline CDR1 MDHEN, CDR2 SYDVKM. The junction had 4 bases not matched to a gene; V was cut back by 8 bases and J by 6 bases. This CDR3 is 12 amino acids long. CDR3 residues: CASGTDGNEQFF. CDR3 sequence (DNA): TGTGCCAGCGGGACAGACGGCAATGAGCAGTTCTTC. The whole variable domain, remainder taken from reference TRBV28 and TRBJ2-1, is DVKVTQSSRYLVKRTGEKVFLECVQDMDHENMFWYRQDPGLGLRLIYFSYDVKMKEKGDIPEGYSVSREKKERFSLILESASTNQTSMYLCASGTDGNEQFFGPGTRLTVL.